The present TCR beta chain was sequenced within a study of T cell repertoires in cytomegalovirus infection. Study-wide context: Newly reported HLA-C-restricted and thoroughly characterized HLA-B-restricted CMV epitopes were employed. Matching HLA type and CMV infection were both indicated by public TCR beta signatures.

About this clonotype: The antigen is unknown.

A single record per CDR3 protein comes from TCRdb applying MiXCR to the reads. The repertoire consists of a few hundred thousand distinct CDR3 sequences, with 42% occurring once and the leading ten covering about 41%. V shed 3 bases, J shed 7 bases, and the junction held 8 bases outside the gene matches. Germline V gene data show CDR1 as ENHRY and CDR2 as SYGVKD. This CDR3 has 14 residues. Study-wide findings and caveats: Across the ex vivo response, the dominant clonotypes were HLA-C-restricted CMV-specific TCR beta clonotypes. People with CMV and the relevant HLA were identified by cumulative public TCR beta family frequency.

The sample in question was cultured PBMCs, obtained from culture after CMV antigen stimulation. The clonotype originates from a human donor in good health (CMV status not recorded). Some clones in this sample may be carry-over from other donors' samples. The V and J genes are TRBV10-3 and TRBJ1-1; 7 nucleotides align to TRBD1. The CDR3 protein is CAISENRGLSEAFF. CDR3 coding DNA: TGTGCCATCAGTGAAAACAGGGGTCTTAGTGAAGCTTTCTTT.